Listed below are T cell receptor beta chains from one sample, sequenced in a study of cytomegalovirus exposure and HLA in healthy donors. The protocol was immunoSEQ multiplex PCR, while the TCRdb copy is restricted to in-frame clones and leaves out a portion. Of some 140,000 clones listed, roughly 79% are singletons. Material: PBMCs. Receptors originate from a man aged 30 to 39 in good health and CMV-seropositive. Both conserved end residues are part of each CDR3. D genes are given only for firm matches. Some rows mark clone size as missing; the rest say once, few, many or name a class of expanded clone.

CDR3nt: TGTGCCAGTAGTACCCGGGACATAGCTTCTCCCCTCCACTTT
CDR3aa: CASSTRDIASPLHF
abundance: NA
j_gene: TRBJ1-6
d_gene: NA
v_gene: TRBV19

CDR3nt: TGCGCCAGCAGTCAAGGGGGCGGAAGGGGGCAGTACTTC
CDR3aa: CASSQGGGRGQYF
abundance: once
j_gene: TRBJ2-7
d_gene: TRBD1
v_gene: TRBV4-1

CDR3nt: TGCGCCAGCAGCTTGGTTACAGCGGGAGCCTACGAGCAGTACTTC
CDR3aa: CASSLVTAGAYEQYF
abundance: NA
j_gene: TRBJ2-7
d_gene: TRBD2
v_gene: TRBV5-1

CDR3nt: TGTGCCAGCAGTGGACAGGGGGCGGATGAAAAACTGTTTTTT
CDR3aa: CASSGQGADEKLFF
abundance: NA
j_gene: TRBJ1-4
d_gene: TRBD1
v_gene: TRBV9

CDR3nt: TGTGCCAGCAGCTTGCGGAATAGCGGGAGGGGAACAGATACGCAGTATTTT
CDR3aa: CASSLRNSGRGTDTQYF
abundance: NA
j_gene: TRBJ2-3
d_gene: TRBD2
v_gene: TRBV5-4

CDR3nt: TGTGCCAGCAGTGAAGGACAGGGGAAGAACACTGAAGCTTTCTTT
CDR3aa: CASSEGQGKNTEAFF
abundance: NA
j_gene: TRBJ1-1
d_gene: TRBD1
v_gene: TRBV2

CDR3nt: TGTGCCAGCAGCTTGGGCCGGGACTGGCTTCTGGGCGAGCAGTACTTC
CDR3aa: CASSLGRDWLLGEQYF
abundance: NA
j_gene: TRBJ2-7
d_gene: NA
v_gene: TRBV5-5

CDR3nt: TGCGCCAGCAGCTTGGCTGGGACAGGGGAAGAGACCCAGTACTTC
CDR3aa: CASSLAGTGEETQYF
abundance: once
j_gene: TRBJ2-5
d_gene: TRBD1
v_gene: TRBV5-1

CDR3nt: TGCGCCAGCAGCACCGGACTAGTTGGTCCCTCCCAAGAGACCCAGTACTTC
CDR3aa: CASSTGLVGPSQETQYF
abundance: few
j_gene: TRBJ2-5
d_gene: TRBD2
v_gene: TRBV5-1

CDR3nt: TGTGCCAGCAGCCCGGTCGGACAGATGAACACTGAAGCTTTCTTT
CDR3aa: CASSPVGQMNTEAFF
abundance: NA
j_gene: TRBJ1-1
d_gene: NA
v_gene: TRBV13

CDR3nt: TGTGCCATCAGTTCTGGACAGAACAATCAGCCCCAGCATTTT
CDR3aa: CAISSGQNNQPQHF
abundance: NA
j_gene: TRBJ1-5
d_gene: NA
v_gene: TRBV10-3

CDR3nt: TGTGCCAGCAGTTTCCGTCCCGGAGGGGGCCCGAGGCTGAATGAAAAACTGTTTTTT
CDR3aa: CASSFRPGGGPRLNEKLFF
abundance: NA
j_gene: TRBJ1-4
d_gene: TRBD1
v_gene: TRBV27